This T cell receptor beta chain is drawn from a study of CD8+ T cells in alopecia areata. RNA extraction and reverse transcription yielded cDNA as sequencing template. TCRdb's copy holds only in-frame clones and misses some; the assay was immunoSEQ multiplex PCR. The repertoire includes 100,000 to 120,000 clones, about 60% of them detected once, and 23% sits in the top ten. The TCR originated in a human donor with alopecia areata. Input material: NKG2D-low CD8+ T cells sorted from blood.

CDR3 sequence: CASSLAGPGAGETQYF. CDR3 coding DNA: TGCGCCAGCAGCTTGGCGGGGCCGGGTGCGGGGGAGACCCAGTACTTC. V gene TRBV5-1 combines with J gene TRBJ2-5; possibly TRBD2 for D (6 bases). There are 16 residues in the CDR3. Per the germline V gene, CDR1 is SGHRS and CDR2 is YFSETQ. Trimming left V 0 bases short and J 5 bases short, with 17 bases between.